Below, 14 T cell receptor beta chains from the same sample are listed, as sequenced in a study of T cell clonality in common variable immunodeficiency. The data were produced by immunoSEQ multiplex PCR, yet TCRdb's version contains in-frame clones alone and is incomplete. Sampling found about 34,000 clones, none seen once. The material sequenced was peripheral blood mononuclear cells. The receptor source for this set is a person aged 18 to 70 in good health.

At least ten counts were recorded for this clone. Sequencing ends 3 residues short of the CDR3 end; the germline J gene provides the rest. J is TRBJ2-1 and V is TRBV6-1; unclear D gene. Germline assignment: CDR1 MNHNS and CDR2 SASEGT. Between the trimmed V and J ends, which lost 2 bases and 3 bases, there was a span of 8 bases. This CDR3 is built from 14 residues. The CDR3 loop is CASSEKSDYNEQFF. The sequenced part of the CDR3 DNA is TGTGCCAGCAGTGAAAAAAGCGACTACAATGAG.

This clone has a count of ten or more. The read halts 3 residues ahead of the CDR3 end, with the missing end drawn from the germline J gene. The genes are TRBV2 and TRBJ2-1; 10 bases fit TRBD2. Germline CDR1 SNHLY, CDR2 FYNNEI. CDR3 length: 13 amino acids. Germline trimming cut 9 bases from V and 1 base from J; bases unmatched to any gene: 0. The CDR3 is CARGLASYNEQFF. The sequenced CDR3 bases are TGTGCCAGGGGACTAGCGTCCTACAATGAG.

In this sample, this clone turned up many times. The CDR3 goes on 3 residues after the read ends, and that part is filled in from the germline J gene. This chain links TRBV19 with TRBJ2-7; 14 nucleotides align to TRBD2. The CDR3 sequence is 17 residues long. Germline loops: CDR1 LNHDA, CDR2 SQIVND (reference sequence). V shed 9 bases and J 0 bases; nucleotides not matched to a gene: 10. The CDR3 is CASSGTSGSQSSYEQYF. The CDR3 DNA, read in part, is TGTGCCAGCTCCGGGACTAGCGGGAGCCAGAGCTCCTACGAG.

This clone was seen repeatedly, ten times or more. The DNA ends 3 residues before the CDR3 does, and the rest of the CDR3 is filled in from the germline J gene. The chain employs TRBV11-2 and TRBJ2-7; TRBD1 aligns across 8 bases. This CDR3 has 14 residues. J gave up 6 bases and V 1 base, and 5 bases lay outside the gene matches. Germline V lookup: CDR1 SGHAT, CDR2 FQNNGV. Here the CDR3 reads CASSLVTGAAEQYF. The DNA read from the CDR3 is TGTGCCAGCAGCTTAGTGACAGGGGCTGCCGAG. Drawing the rest from reference TRBV11-2 and TRBJ2-7, the complete variable domain is EAGVAQSPRYKIIEKRQSVAFWCNPISGHATLYWYQQILGQGPKLLIQFQNNGVVDDSQLPKDRFSAERLKGVDSTLKIQPAKLEDSAVYLCASSLVTGAAEQYFGPGTRLTVT.

The table lists this clone with many counts. The CDR3 extends 3 residues past the end of the read, so its final part is completed from the germline J gene. The V gene is TRBV4-1, the J gene TRBJ2-3, with 9 bases that match TRBD2. The V segment lost 0 bases and the J segment 4 bases; nucleotides outside the gene matches: 11. The CDR3 length is 18 residues. Per germline, CDR1 MGHRA and CDR2 YSYEKL. This CDR3 is CASSQDTGSGSPPDTQYF. CDR3 bases read: TGCGCCAGCAGCCAAGATACGGGTAGCGGGAGTCCCCCAGATACG.

This clone was recorded many times. Coverage ceases 3 residues before the CDR3 finishes, and the germline J gene fills in the end. The V call is TRBV20-1, the J call TRBJ2-4, with 14 bases that match TRBD2. CDR1 and CDR2 from the germline V gene are DFQATT and SNEGSKA (reference sequence). The CDR3 length is 16 residues. With V trimmed by 4 bases and J by 7 bases, 9 bases remained unmatched. CDR3 DNA (partial): TGCAGTGCTACAATCGGGACTAGCGGGAGAGGGAACATT. It encodes CSATIGTSGRGNI. Given in full, the CDR3 is CSATIGTSGRGNIQYF.

This clone was picked up many times. The read ends 3 residues early relative to the CDR3; the germline J gene fills the gap. This sequence joins TRBV12-3 or TRBV12-4 and TRBJ2-3, with D perhaps given as TRBD1 or TRBD2 (6 bases each). The CDR3 is 16 amino acids. Trimming took off 1 base at V and 6 bases at J, with 17 bases between the two ends. The CDR3 sequence: CASSLDRRGGGDTQYF. The part of the CDR3 DNA that was read is TGTGCCAGCAGTTTAGATCGCAGGGGAGGTGGGGATACG.

This clone was counted many times. The read gets to within 3 residues of the CDR3 end, and the germline J gene fills in the rest. The gene calls are TRBV5-1 and TRBJ2-5; 9 positions agree with TRBD1. CDR1 is SGHRS and CDR2 is YFSETQ in the germline V gene. V dropped 8 bases and J dropped 0; count of bases not matched to a gene: 11. The CDR3 is made up of 16 amino acids. Incomplete CDR3 DNA: TGCGCCAGTTGCTCCGGACAGGGGTTGTACCAAGAGACC. Translated, it gives CASCSGQGLYQET. Given in full, the CDR3 is CASCSGQGLYQETQYF.

In its sample, this clone was seen many times. The read terminates 3 residues before the CDR3 end, so the remaining end is supplied by the germline J gene. This rearrangement joins TRBV6-1 to TRBJ2-7; possible D gene TRBD2, 6 bases. Trimming left V 0 bases short and J 3 bases short, with 18 bases between. CDR1 MNHNS and CDR2 SASEGT come from the germline V gene. This CDR3 contains 17 residues. The CDR3 loop reads CASSEARGTEVRYEQYF. The CDR3 DNA, read in part, is TGTGCCAGCAGTGAAGCGCGGGGTACGGAGGTTCGCTACGAG.

This clone was detected many times. The CDR3 end is not reached by the read, which stops 3 residues before it; the germline J gene fills it in. V is TRBV7-9 and J is TRBJ2-1, with 8 bases lining up with TRBD1. V lost 0 bases to trimming and J lost 6 bases; unmatched junction nucleotides: 1. The CDR3 is made up of 14 amino acids. CDR1 is SEHNR, CDR2 FQNEAQ, per germline (reference sequence). The chain's CDR3 is CASSLAGQVNEQFF. CDR3 DNA, as far as it was read: TGTGCCAGCAGCTTAGCGGGACAGGTCAATGAG.

This clone was seen at least ten times. The read ends 3 residues early relative to the CDR3; the germline J gene fills the gap. This chain connects TRBV20-1 to TRBJ2-7; D may be TRBD2 (5 bases). V lost 0 bases, J lost 3 bases, and 15 bases lay in between. This CDR3 comprises 15 residues. Germline CDR1 reads DFQATT; CDR2 reads SNEGSKA (reference sequence). The part of the CDR3 DNA that was read is TGCAGTGCTAGAGATATTCTAGCCTTGGTCTACGAG. Translating gives CSARDILALVYE. The entire CDR3 sequence reads CSARDILALVYEQYF.

This clone was detected many times. The read gets to within 3 residues of the CDR3 end, and the germline J gene fills in the rest. The V call is TRBV18, the J call TRBJ1-4; a weak D match, TRBD1 (6 bases). Germline CDR1 KGHSH, CDR2 LQKENI. The CDR3 extends over 15 amino acids. The V end lost 3 bases, the J end lost 8 bases, and 16 bases lay between the germline ends. Here the CDR3 reads CASSPRAGEKEKLFF. CDR3 DNA, as far as it was read: TGTGCCAGCTCACCCCGGGCAGGGGAGAAAGAAAAA.

This clone showed up many times. The CDR3 end is not reached by the read, which stops 3 residues before it; the germline J gene fills it in. The chain is built from TRBV7-8 and TRBJ1-6; TRBD1 matches at 7 bases. CDR1 is SGHVS, CDR2 FQNEAQ, per germline. The V segment lost 0 bases and the J segment 10 bases; nucleotides outside the gene matches: 9. The CDR3 loop spans 16 amino acids. The CDR3 sequence is CASSLAQAGGLSPLHF. The sequenced CDR3 bases are TGTGCCAGCAGCTTAGCGCAGGCAGGGGGTTTGTCACCC.

This clone was detected ten times or more. The read terminates 3 residues before the CDR3 end, so the remaining end is supplied by the germline J gene. The chain links TRBV5-1 to TRBJ2-3, with 7 bases that match TRBD1. V was clipped by 5 bases and J by 4 bases; unmatched bases: 13. Germline V gives CDR1 SGHRS, CDR2 YFSETQ. The CDR3 contains 16 residues. The DNA read from the CDR3 is TGCGCCAGCAGATTTGAACTCGGACAGGTGCCAGATACG. This sequence encodes CASRFELGQVPDT. The entire CDR3 protein reads CASRFELGQVPDTQYF.